This T cell receptor beta chain originates from a study of T-cell reconstitution after alpha-beta-depleted transplantation in children. The trim removed 4 bases at V and 4 bases at J, leaving 10 bases unmatched. Looked up from germline, CDR1 is SGHRS and CDR2 is YFSETQ. The CDR3 totals 15 residues. Unique molecular identifiers were used in preparing the TCRbeta library. TCRdb re-called the PCR reads with MiXCR, one entry per CDR3 protein. The repertoire consists of roughly 500,000 distinct CDR3 sequences, with around a third occurring once and the leading ten covering approximately 2.3%. The source material was PBMCs from the stem cell graft donor, sampled from the stem cell graft. The clonotype comes from a human donor who donated a stem cell graft to a child with aplastic anemia. V gene TRBV5-1 combines with J gene TRBJ1-1; 7 bases fit TRBD1. This chain's CDR3 is CASSTGEGGVTEAFF. The CDR3 DNA reads as TGCGCCAGCAGCACAGGGGAAGGAGGAGTCACTGAAGCTTTCTTT.